This TCR beta chain is from a study of shared clonotypes between healthy human individuals. The overall study: CD4 naive cells filled three plates per donor, CD4 memory three, CD8 naive two and CD8 memory one. The study's findings and limits: Sample collection involved blood only; tissue repertoires are likely different. A handful of donors shared 4.5% to 6.5% of their naive CD4 clonotypes.

Trimming cost V 10 bases and J 5 bases; bases outside gene matches: 11. The germline V gene encodes CDR1 MDHEN and CDR2 SYDVKM. There are 14 residues in the CDR3. Only CD45RO-negative cells positively selected for CCR7 counted as naive CD8 cells, so terminally differentiated effector memory CD45RA+ cells were excluded. This clone has just one count. What it binds is unknown. How the authors handled the data: Filtering differed, since immunoSEQ gave only junction sequences and no quality scores. The data were produced by immunoSEQ multiplex PCR, yet TCRdb's version contains in-frame clones alone and is incomplete. The V and J calls and clone size are taken from that table; D and trimming were inferred from the DNA. The top ten hold 1.5% to 2% of the sample, which has around 2,000,000 clones, about 93% seen once.

Sequencing used naive CD8+ T cells from PBMCs. The chain combines TRBV28 with TRBJ2-5; TRBD1 aligns across 9 bases. This receptor was taken from a man aged 18 to 29 in good health. Some clones in this sample may be carry-over from other donors' samples. In nucleotides, the CDR3 is TGTGCCACCTCGACAGGGGGGGTAGGGGAGACCCAGTACTTC. Its translation is CATSTGGVGETQYF.